This T cell receptor (beta chain) was profiled in a study of blood T cell repertoires in COVID-19. The wider study: Both acute and convalescent COVID-19 samples were obtained from the United States, Italy and Spain.

This clone was counted once. In the study's own analysis: Cell counts per sample came from amplifying reference gene primers. Clones were read by immunoSEQ multiplex PCR, and TCRdb kept only the in-frame ones, dropping some. Clone size and V and J calls were adopted from that table, with D and trimming inferred from the DNA. Of about 260,000 clones in the sample, about 80% were seen once. The sample comprised peripheral blood. The source is a woman aged 80 or older with acute or convalescent COVID-19.

CDR3 region: CASSPRQIGTEAFF. The CDR3 DNA follows: TGTGCCAGCAGTCCCCGACAGATTGGCACTGAAGCTTTCTTT. The chain recombines TRBV27 with TRBJ1-1; D possibly corresponds to TRBD1 (5 bases). Trimming took 5 bases from V and 4 from J, leaving 14 bases between them. Germline loops: CDR1 MNHEY, CDR2 SMNVEV (reference sequence). The CDR3 runs to 14 residues.